These T cell receptor beta chains were read from a single sample in a study of graft-versus-host responses after intestinal transplantation. Libraries were prepared by immunoSEQ multiplex PCR; TCRdb keeps only in-frame clonotypes and omits some of them. The sample has some 13,000 clones; roughly a third are singletons. Material: alloreactive CD8+ T cells from a mixed lymphocyte reaction culture, obtained before intestinal transplant. These receptors all stem from a human patient who received an intestinal transplant. The CDR3 runs from the conserved cysteine through the conserved F or W. The order of the fields is J gene, V gene, clone size, D gene, CDR3 DNA, CDR3 protein. The D gene is left open where the match is weak. Clone size appears in some rows only: once, few, many, or a class for an expanded clone.

TRBJ2-1	TRBV19	few	.	TGTGCCAGTGGGAGGTGGCTAGATCGCGGTGAGCAGTTCTTC	CASGRWLDRGEQFF
TRBJ1-1	TRBV4-1	few	.	TGCGCCAGCAGCCAAGAGACGGAAGCTTTCTTT	CASSQETEAFF
TRBJ1-5	TRBV5-4	medium-sized	.	TGTGCCAGCAGCTTGGACGGTAGCAATCAGCCCCAGCATTTT	CASSLDGSNQPQHF
TRBJ2-3	TRBV21-1	.	.	TGTGCCAGCAGCAAAGCAAGGCAGCTCACAGATACGCAGTATTTT	CASSKARQLTDTQYF
TRBJ1-6	TRBV19	.	TRBD1	TGTGCCAGTAGTCCGGGGACAGGGGCGTTCGGTTCACCCCTCCACTTT	CASSPGTGAFGSPLHF
TRBJ2-7	TRBV4-1	.	.	TGCGCCAGCAGCCAATTCCCTACAGGGGAGGGCTACGAGCAGTACTTC	CASSQFPTGEGYEQYF
TRBJ2-1	TRBV7-6	.	TRBD2	TGTGCCAGCAGCTCGCTAGCGGGGGGGAACAATGAGCAGTTCTTC	CASSSLAGGNNEQFF
TRBJ1-2	TRBV30	.	.	TGTGCCTGGAGTTACCCGCAGGGACGGGATGGCTACACCTTC	CAWSYPQGRDGYTF
TRBJ2-5	TRBV4-3	.	TRBD2	TGCGCCAGCAGCCAAGAAGCGGGGGGTGAGACCCAGTACTTC	CASSQEAGGETQYF
TRBJ1-5	TRBV4-1	.	.	TGCGCCAGCAGCCGGTACCAGGGGCGGAATCAGCCCCAGCATTTT	CASSRYQGRNQPQHF
TRBJ2-1	TRBV18	.	.	TGTGCCAGCTCACCAACGGATGAGCAGTTCTTC	CASSPTDEQFF
TRBJ2-1	TRBV10-3	.	TRBD2	TGTGCCATCAGTGAGTCGATAGCGGGGGGGTACAATGAGCAGTTCTTC	CAISESIAGGYNEQFF
TRBJ2-6	TRBV5-1	.	.	TGCGCCAGCAGCGCCGGTCTGTTGGGAGACGTCCTGACTTTC	CASSAGLLGDVLTF
TRBJ1-6	TRBV19	few	.	TGTGCCAGTAGTATAGACAGGGGAAGGGATTCACCCCTCCACTTT	CASSIDRGRDSPLHF
TRBJ2-1	TRBV27	.	TRBD2	TGTGCCAGCACTCCCCAACTAGCGGGGGGGCCGGGTGAGCAGTTCTTC	CASTPQLAGGPGEQFF
TRBJ1-1	TRBV29-1	.	.	TGCAGCGTCTGGGAAACTGAAGCTTTCTTT	CSVWETEAFF
TRBJ2-2	TRBV7-7	few	TRBD1	TGTGCCAGCAGCCCCGGACAGGGGACCGGGGAGCTGTTTTTT	CASSPGQGTGELFF
TRBJ2-1	TRBV11-2	few	TRBD2	TGTGCCAGCAGCTCCGACGGGCTAGCGGGGGTCGACTGGTATGAGCAGTTCTTC	CASSSDGLAGVDWYEQFF
TRBJ2-1	TRBV29-1	.	TRBD1	TGCAGCGTTGGACAGGGTAACTACAATGAGCAGTTCTTC	CSVGQGNYNEQFF
TRBJ2-5	TRBV7-7	.	TRBD1	TGTGCCAGCAGCAGGGACAGAGAGACCCAGTACTTC	CASSRDRETQYF
TRBJ2-7	TRBV19	few	.	TGTGCCAGTAGTGTACAGGTTTATGATTACGAGCAGTACTTC	CASSVQVYDYEQYF
TRBJ2-3	TRBV27	.	.	TGTGCCAGCAGTTTCTCGCGGGACGCAGATACGCAGTATTTT	CASSFSRDADTQYF
TRBJ1-6	TRBV13	.	.	TGTGCCAGCACGGTCCGAAGCTCCTATAATTCACCCCTCCACTTT	CASTVRSSYNSPLHF
TRBJ2-3	TRBV9	few	.	TGTGCCAGCAGCGTAGGGACCCCGGATACGCAGTATTTT	CASSVGTPDTQYF
TRBJ1-6	TRBV9	.	.	TGTGCCAGCAGCGTTTCGGGCGGGTATAATTCACCCCTCCACTTT	CASSVSGGYNSPLHF
TRBJ2-7	TRBV12-5	.	TRBD2	TGTGCTAGTGGTTTCGACCCAAATCCCCATCTTACTAGCGCCAACTTCGACTACGAGCAGTACTTC	CASGFDPNPHLTSANFDYEQYF
TRBJ2-7	TRBV19	once	.	TGTGCCAGTAGTACCTGGGGGGGGGCCCCCTACGAGCAGTACTTC	CASSTWGGAPYEQYF
TRBJ1-2	TRBV27	.	.	TGTGCCAGCAGTGTAGGTCCTAACTATGGCTACACCTTC	CASSVGPNYGYTF
TRBJ2-2	TRBV7-8	.	TRBD1	TGTGCCAGCAGCCTTACAGGGGGGTTCTTGGGCACCGGGGAGCTGTTTTTT	CASSLTGGFLGTGELFF
TRBJ2-3	TRBV29-1	.	TRBD2	TGCAGCGTTGCTTCTAGCGGGACAGATACGCAGTATTTT	CSVASSGTDTQYF
TRBJ1-1	TRBV4-3	few	TRBD1	TGCGCCAGCAGCCAAGGACAGGGATGGAACACTGAAGCTTTCTTT	CASSQGQGWNTEAFF
TRBJ2-7	TRBV9	few	TRBD2	TGTGCCAGCAGCGCCGACAGCGGGGGGGCCTCCTACGAGCAGTACTTC	CASSADSGGASYEQYF